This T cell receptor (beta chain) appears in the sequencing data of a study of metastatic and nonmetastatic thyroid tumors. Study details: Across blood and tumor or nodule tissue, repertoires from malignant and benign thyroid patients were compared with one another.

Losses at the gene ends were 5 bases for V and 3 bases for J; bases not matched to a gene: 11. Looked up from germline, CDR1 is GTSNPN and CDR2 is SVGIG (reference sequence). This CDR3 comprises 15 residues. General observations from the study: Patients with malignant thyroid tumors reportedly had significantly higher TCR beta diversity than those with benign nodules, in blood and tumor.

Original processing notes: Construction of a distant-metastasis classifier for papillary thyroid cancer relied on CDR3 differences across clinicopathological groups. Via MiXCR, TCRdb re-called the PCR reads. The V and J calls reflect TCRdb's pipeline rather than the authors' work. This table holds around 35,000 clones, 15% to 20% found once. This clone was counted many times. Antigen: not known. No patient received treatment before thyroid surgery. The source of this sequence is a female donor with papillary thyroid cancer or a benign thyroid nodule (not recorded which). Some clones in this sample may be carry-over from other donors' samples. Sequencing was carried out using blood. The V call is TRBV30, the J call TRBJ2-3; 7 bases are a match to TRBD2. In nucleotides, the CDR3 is TGTGCCTGGGGACGGGGGGACGGGACTACAGATACGCAGTATTTT. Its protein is CAWGRGDGTTDTQYF.